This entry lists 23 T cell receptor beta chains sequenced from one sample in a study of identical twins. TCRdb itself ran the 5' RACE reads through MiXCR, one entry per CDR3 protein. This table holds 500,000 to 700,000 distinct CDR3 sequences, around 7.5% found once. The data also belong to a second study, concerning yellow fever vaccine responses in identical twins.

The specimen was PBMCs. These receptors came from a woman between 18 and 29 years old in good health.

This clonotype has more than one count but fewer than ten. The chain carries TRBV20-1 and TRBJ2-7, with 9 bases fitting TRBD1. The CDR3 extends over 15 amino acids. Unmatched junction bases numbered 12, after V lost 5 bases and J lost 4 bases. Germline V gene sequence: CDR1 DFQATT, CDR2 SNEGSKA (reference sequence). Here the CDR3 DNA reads TGCAGTGCTCTAAACCCGGGACAGGGTTTGTACGAGCAGTACGTC. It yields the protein CSALNPGQGLYEQYV.

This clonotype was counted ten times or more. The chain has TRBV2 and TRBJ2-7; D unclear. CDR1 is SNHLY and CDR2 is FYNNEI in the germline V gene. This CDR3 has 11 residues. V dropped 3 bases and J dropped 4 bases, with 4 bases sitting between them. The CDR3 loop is CASSDGYEQYV. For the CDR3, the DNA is TGTGCCAGCAGTGACGGTTACGAGCAGTACGTC.

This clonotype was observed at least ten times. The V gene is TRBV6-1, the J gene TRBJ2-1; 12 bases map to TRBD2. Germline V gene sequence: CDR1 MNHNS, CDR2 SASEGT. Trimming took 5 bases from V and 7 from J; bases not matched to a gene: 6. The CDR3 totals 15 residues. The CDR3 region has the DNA TGTGCCAGCAGTAGACTAGCGGGAGTTTATAATGAGCAGTTCTTC. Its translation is CASSRLAGVYNEQFF.

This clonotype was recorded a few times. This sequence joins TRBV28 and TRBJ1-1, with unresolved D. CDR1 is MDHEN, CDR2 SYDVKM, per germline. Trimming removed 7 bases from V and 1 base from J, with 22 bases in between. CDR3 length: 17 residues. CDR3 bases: TGTGCCAGCAAACCCCCCACGTCCTTAATGGCGAACACTGAAGCTTTCTTT. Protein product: CASKPPTSLMANTEAFF.

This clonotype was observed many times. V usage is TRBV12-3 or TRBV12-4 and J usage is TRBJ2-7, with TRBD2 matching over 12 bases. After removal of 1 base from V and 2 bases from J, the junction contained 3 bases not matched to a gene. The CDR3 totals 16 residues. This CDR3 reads CASSLGTSGRTYEQYF. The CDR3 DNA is TGTGCCAGCAGTTTAGGCACTAGCGGGAGGACCTACGAGCAGTACTTC.

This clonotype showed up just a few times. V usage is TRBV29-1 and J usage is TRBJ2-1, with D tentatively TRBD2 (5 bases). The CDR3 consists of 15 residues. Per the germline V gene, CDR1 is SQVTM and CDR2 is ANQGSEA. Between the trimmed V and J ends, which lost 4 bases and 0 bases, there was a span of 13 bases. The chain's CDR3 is CSVVPAVSSYNEQFF. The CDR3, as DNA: TGCAGCGTTGTCCCAGCGGTTAGCTCCTACAATGAGCAGTTCTTC.

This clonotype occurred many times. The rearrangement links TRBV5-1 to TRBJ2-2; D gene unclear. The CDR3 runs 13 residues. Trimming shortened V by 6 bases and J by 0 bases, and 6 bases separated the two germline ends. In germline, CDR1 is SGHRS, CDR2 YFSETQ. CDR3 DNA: TGCGCCAGCACGATCCCGAACACCGGGGAGCTGTTTTTT. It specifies CASTIPNTGELFF.

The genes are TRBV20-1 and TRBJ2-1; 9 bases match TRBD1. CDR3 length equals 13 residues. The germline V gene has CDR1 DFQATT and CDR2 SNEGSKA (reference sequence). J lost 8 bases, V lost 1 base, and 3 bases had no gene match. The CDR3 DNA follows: TGCAGTGCTAGAGGGGACAGGGTCTATGAGCAGTTCTTC. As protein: CSARGDRVYEQFF.

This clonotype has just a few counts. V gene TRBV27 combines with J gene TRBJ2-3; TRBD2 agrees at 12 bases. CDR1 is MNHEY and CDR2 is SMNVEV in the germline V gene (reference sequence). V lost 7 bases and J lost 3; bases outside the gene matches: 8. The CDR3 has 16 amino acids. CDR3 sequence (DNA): TGTGCCAGCACCAAACTAGCGGGGGGCGTGACAGATACGCAGTATTTT. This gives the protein CASTKLAGGVTDTQYF.

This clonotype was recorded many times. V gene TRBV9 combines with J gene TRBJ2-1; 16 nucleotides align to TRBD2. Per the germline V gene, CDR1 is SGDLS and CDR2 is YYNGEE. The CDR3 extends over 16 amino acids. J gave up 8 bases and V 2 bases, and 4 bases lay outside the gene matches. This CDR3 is CASSVGTSGRGDEQFF. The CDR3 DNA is TGTGCCAGCAGCGTGGGGACTAGCGGGAGGGGGGATGAGCAGTTCTTC.

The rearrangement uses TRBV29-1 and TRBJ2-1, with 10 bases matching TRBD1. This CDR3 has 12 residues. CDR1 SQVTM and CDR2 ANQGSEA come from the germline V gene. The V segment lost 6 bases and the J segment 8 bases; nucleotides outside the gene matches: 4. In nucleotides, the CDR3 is TGCAGCGTCATGACAGGGGGCTATGAGCAGTTCTTC. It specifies CSVMTGGYEQFF.

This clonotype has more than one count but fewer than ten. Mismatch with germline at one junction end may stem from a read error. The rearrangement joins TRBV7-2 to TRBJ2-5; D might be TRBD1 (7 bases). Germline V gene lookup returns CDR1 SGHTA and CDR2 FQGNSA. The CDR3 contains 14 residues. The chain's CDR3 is CASSRRDSQEAQYF. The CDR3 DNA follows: TGTGCCAGCAGCCGGCGGGACAGCCAAGAGGCCCAGTACTTC.

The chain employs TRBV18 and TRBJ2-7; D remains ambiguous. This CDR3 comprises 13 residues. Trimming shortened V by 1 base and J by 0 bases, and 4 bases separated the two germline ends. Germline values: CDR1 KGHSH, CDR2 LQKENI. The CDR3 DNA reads TGTGCCAGCTCACCACAAACCTCCTACGAGCAGTACTTC. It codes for CASSPQTSYEQYF. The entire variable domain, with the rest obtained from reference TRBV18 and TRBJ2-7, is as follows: NAGVMQNPRHLVRRRGQEARLRCSPMKGHSHVYWYRQLPEEGLKFMVYLQKENIIDESGMPKERFSAEFPKEGPSILRIQQVVRGDSAAYFCASSPQTSYEQYFGPGTRLTVT.

The CDR3: CASSLEGTSGGYTDTQYF. The CDR3 DNA is TGCGCCAGCAGCTTGGAAGGGACTAGCGGGGGTTACACAGATACGCAGTATTTT. This chain uses TRBV5-1 with TRBJ2-3, with 14 bases that match TRBD2. Germline CDR1 is SGHRS and CDR2 is YFSETQ. The CDR3 runs 18 residues. V lost 0 bases to trimming and J lost 2 bases; unmatched junction nucleotides: 5.

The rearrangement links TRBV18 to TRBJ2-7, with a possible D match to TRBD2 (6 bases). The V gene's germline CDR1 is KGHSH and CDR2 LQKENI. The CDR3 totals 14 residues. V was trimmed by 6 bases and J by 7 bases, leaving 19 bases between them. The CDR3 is CASSLGRPSGEQYF. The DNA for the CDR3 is TGTGCCAGCTCCCTTGGGAGGCCCTCGGGGGAGCAGTACTTC.

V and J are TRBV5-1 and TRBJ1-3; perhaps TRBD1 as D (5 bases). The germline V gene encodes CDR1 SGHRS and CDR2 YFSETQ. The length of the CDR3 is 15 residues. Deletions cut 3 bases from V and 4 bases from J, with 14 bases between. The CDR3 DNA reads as TGCGCCAGCAGCTCTCAGACGGGGCCCGGAAACACCATATATTTT. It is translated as CASSSQTGPGNTIYF.

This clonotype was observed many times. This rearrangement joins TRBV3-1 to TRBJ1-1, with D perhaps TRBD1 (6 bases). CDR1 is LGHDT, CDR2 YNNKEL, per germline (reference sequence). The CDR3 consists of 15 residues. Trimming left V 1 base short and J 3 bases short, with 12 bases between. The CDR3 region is CASSQGAGGHTEAFF. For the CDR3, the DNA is TGTGCCAGCAGCCAAGGCGCTGGGGGGCACACTGAAGCTTTCTTT.

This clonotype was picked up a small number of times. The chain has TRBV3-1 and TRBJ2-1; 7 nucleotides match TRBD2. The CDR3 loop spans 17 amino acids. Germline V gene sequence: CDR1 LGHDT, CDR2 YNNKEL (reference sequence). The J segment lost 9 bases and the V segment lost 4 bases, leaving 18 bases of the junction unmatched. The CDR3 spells CASSPTFLADVYGEQFF. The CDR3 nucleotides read TGTGCCAGCAGCCCCACCTTTCTAGCGGATGTGTACGGTGAGCAGTTCTTC.

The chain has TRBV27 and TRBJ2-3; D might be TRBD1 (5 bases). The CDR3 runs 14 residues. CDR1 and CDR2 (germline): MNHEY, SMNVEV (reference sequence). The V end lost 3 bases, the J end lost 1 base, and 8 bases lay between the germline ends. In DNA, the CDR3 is TGTGCCAGCAGTTTCTGGGGCCGCACAGATACGCAGTATTTT. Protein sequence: CASSFWGRTDTQYF.

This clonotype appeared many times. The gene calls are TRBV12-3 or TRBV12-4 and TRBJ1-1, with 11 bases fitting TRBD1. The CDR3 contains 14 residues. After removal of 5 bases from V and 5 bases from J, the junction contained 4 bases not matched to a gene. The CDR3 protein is CASSEDRGRTEAFF. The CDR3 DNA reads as TGTGCCAGCAGTGAGGACAGGGGGCGAACTGAAGCTTTCTTT.

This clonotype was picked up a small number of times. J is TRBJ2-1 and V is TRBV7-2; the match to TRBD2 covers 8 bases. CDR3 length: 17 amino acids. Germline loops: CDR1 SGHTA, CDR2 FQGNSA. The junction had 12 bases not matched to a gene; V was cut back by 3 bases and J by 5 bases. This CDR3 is CASSFYVPVSGDNEQFF. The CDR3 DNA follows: TGTGCCAGCAGCTTTTATGTCCCTGTTAGCGGGGACAATGAGCAGTTCTTC.

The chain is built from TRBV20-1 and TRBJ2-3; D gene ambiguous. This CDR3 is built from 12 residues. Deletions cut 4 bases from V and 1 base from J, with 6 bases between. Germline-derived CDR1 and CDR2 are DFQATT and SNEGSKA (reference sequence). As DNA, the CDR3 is TGCAGTGCTATCGTGGGCACAGATACGCAGTATTTT. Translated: CSAIVGTDTQYF.

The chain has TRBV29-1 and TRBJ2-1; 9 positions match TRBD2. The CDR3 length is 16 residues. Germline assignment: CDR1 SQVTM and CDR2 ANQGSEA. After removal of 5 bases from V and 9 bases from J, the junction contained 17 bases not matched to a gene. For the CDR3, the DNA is TGCAGCGTTAGTCCAGGCGGGGGGGCTAAATATCGTGAGCAGTTCTTC. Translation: CSVSPGGGAKYREQFF.